These 10 T cell receptor beta chains came from one sample sequenced in a study of cytomegalovirus exposure and HLA in healthy donors. The PCR ran on 60 Vbeta and 13 Jbeta primers. TCRdb's table, derived via immunoSEQ multiplex PCR, lists solely in-frame clones and lacks some. The data contain under 200,000 clones, approximately 80% of them singletons. Sequencing used PBMCs. Source of these receptors: a man in his late teens or twenties in good health and CMV-seronegative.

The rearrangement joins TRBV5-1 to TRBJ1-6, with 8 bases matching TRBD1. This CDR3 comprises 15 residues. Germline V gives CDR1 SGHRS, CDR2 YFSETQ. J gave up 7 bases and V 0 bases, and 3 bases lay outside the gene matches. The CDR3 DNA sequence: TGCGCCAGCAGCTTGGAGGACAGGGTAAATTCACCCCTCCACTTT. It specifies CASSLEDRVNSPLHF.

The chain uses TRBV19 and TRBJ1-2, with a possible D match to TRBD1 (6 bases). There are 15 residues in the CDR3. The V gene lost 5 bases and the J gene lost 2 bases, with 15 bases spanning the gap. Germline values: CDR1 LNHDA, CDR2 SQIVND (reference sequence). Written as DNA, the CDR3 is TGTGCCAGTAGTCCGGACAGTACAACGAACTATGGCTACACCTTC. This codes for CASSPDSTTNYGYTF.

V usage is TRBV5-1 and J usage is TRBJ1-4; 7 nucleotides align to TRBD1. The CDR3 extends over 13 amino acids. Germline V gene sequence: CDR1 SGHRS, CDR2 YFSETQ. Unmatched junction bases numbered 5, after V lost 4 bases and J lost 8 bases. The CDR3 reads CASSGTAEEKLFF. In nucleotides, the CDR3 is TGCGCCAGCAGCGGGACAGCAGAAGAAAAACTGTTTTTT.

CDR3 DNA: TGCGCCAGCAGCCCCGGGGGACTTGCGAACACCGGGGAGCTGTTTTTT. Translation gives CASSPGGLANTGELFF. The gene calls are TRBV5-1 and TRBJ2-2; a weak D match, TRBD2 (6 bases). Germline loops: CDR1 SGHRS, CDR2 YFSETQ. V lost 4 bases to trimming and J lost 0 bases, with 13 bases between them. The CDR3 consists of 16 residues.

J is TRBJ2-2 and V is TRBV4-1; 7 nucleotides agree with TRBD1. In germline, CDR1 is MGHRA, CDR2 YSYEKL. CDR3 size: 16 residues. V was clipped by 4 bases and J by 0 bases; unmatched bases: 5. The CDR3 loop is CASSPPDRANTGELFF. CDR3 nucleotide sequence: TGCGCCAGCAGCCCCCCTGACAGGGCGAACACCGGGGAGCTGTTTTTT.

For the CDR3, the DNA is TGCAGTGCTAGAGCTCGGGATACGCAGTATTTT. This codes for CSARARDTQYF. The rearrangement links TRBV20-1 to TRBJ2-3; D is ambiguous. Trimming pared 1 base from V and 6 bases from J, leaving 5 bases between. The germline V gene has CDR1 DFQATT and CDR2 SNEGSKA (reference sequence). The CDR3 is 11 amino acids.

The rearrangement uses TRBV5-5 and TRBJ2-5; TRBD1 matches at 11 bases. CDR1 and CDR2 (germline): SGHKS, YYEKEE (reference sequence). This CDR3 has 15 amino acids. V trimming: 0 bases; J trimming: 5 bases; junction bases outside the gene matches: 3. CDR3 region: CASSLAGTGGETQYF. CDR3 DNA: TGTGCCAGCAGCTTGGCCGGGACAGGGGGTGAGACCCAGTACTTC.

The rearrangement uses TRBV9 and TRBJ2-7, with a tentative D call TRBD2 (6 bases). CDR1 is SGDLS and CDR2 is YYNGEE in the germline V gene. The CDR3 has 14 amino acids. Trimming removed 4 bases from V and 7 bases from J, with 18 bases in between. DNA for the CDR3: TGTGCCAGCAGCCCGCGGACTATCAGTTCTGAGCAGTACTTC. This sequence encodes CASSPRTISSEQYF.

The chain joins TRBV11-2 to TRBJ2-7; no firm D call. Looked up from germline, CDR1 is SGHAT and CDR2 is FQNNGV. The germline V and J ends were trimmed by 0 bases and 4 bases, with 13 bases remaining between them. The CDR3 consists of 15 residues. The DNA of the CDR3 is TGTGCCAGCAGCTTAGATCACGAGGTTCAGTACGAGCAGTACTTC. This encodes CASSLDHEVQYEQYF.

This chain uses TRBV27 with TRBJ2-1; 8 bases are shared with TRBD2. Per germline, CDR1 MNHEY and CDR2 SMNVEV (reference sequence). There are 16 residues in the CDR3. After removal of 6 bases from V and 8 bases from J, the junction contained 15 bases not matched to a gene. The CDR3 region is CASSPRVAGTHDEQFF. Written as DNA, the CDR3 is TGTGCCAGCAGCCCGAGGGTAGCGGGAACCCACGATGAGCAGTTCTTC.